This TCR beta chain derives from a study of CD8+ T cells in alopecia areata. The authors extracted RNA and reverse transcribed it into cDNA as the sequencing template. The repertoire was sequenced with immunoSEQ multiplex PCR; TCRdb's copy has only in-frame clones and lacks some. The sample holds roughly 120,000 clones, approximately 54% seen once. Of note for this clone: Its antigen is undetermined.

Treatment noted: oral pan-JAK inhibitor, 5-10 mg twice daily. PBMCs were stained for CD3, CD4 and CD8, and CD4+ and CD8+ T cells were sorted. The study's findings and limits: Patients shared TCRs less clearly than mice did, possibly owing to HLA. For patients receiving tofacitinib, scalp clonality and expanded CD8+ clones among the top 100 significantly decreased. With just one nonresponder, it is still uncertain whether baseline CD8+ expansion relates to response.

CDR1 is MNHEY, CDR2 SVGAGI, per germline. After removal of 5 bases from V and 0 bases from J, the junction contained 4 bases not matched to a gene. This CDR3 contains 15 residues. This clonotype was obtained from a human donor with alopecia areata. This specimen consisted of CD8+ T cells sorted from blood, obtained at week 24, from a patient treated with tofacitinib. The V gene is TRBV6-5, the J gene TRBJ2-1, with 7 bases aligning to TRBD2. CDR3 DNA: TGTGCCAGCAGTCACCGGACTAGCTCCTACAATGAGCAGTTCTTC. It encodes CASSHRTSSYNEQFF.